A single sample gave rise to the 8 T cell receptor beta chains below, sequenced in a study of blood T cell repertoires in COVID-19. The method was immunoSEQ multiplex PCR; TCRdb's version includes in-frame clones alone and lacks a portion of them. This sample carries fewer than 85,000 clones, roughly four fifths of them seen once, and the ten largest clones take 5% to 7%. Sequenced sample: peripheral blood. The receptors come from a woman aged 55-69 years with acute or convalescent COVID-19.

The rearrangement uses TRBV11-2 and TRBJ2-1; the match to TRBD1 covers 8 bases. The CDR3 covers 16 residues. Trimming took 5 bases from V and 8 from J; bases not matched to a gene: 14. Germline CDR1 reads SGHAT; CDR2 reads FQNNGV. CDR3 loop: CASSVYRGSVPDEQFF. DNA for the CDR3: TGTGCCAGCAGCGTGTACAGGGGGAGCGTCCCCGATGAGCAGTTCTTC.

This clone is a singleton in its sample. V is TRBV2 and J is TRBJ2-3, with unresolved D. The CDR3 contains 11 residues. Germline CDR1 reads SNHLY; CDR2 reads FYNNEI. V lost 4 bases to trimming and J lost 5 bases, with 4 bases between them. The CDR3 reads CASSGGDTQYF. In nucleotides, the CDR3 is TGTGCCAGCAGTGGAGGAGATACGCAGTATTTT.

This clone has only one observation. The chain couples TRBV5-4 to TRBJ2-1; the match to TRBD2 covers 11 bases. Germline CDR1 reads SGHNT; CDR2 reads YYREEE (reference sequence). The CDR3 length is 16 residues. V was clipped by 0 bases and J by 5 bases; unmatched bases: 4. This CDR3 reads CASSLGLAGGHNEQFF. The CDR3 region has the DNA TGTGCCAGCAGCTTGGGGCTAGCGGGGGGACACAATGAGCAGTTCTTC.

V and J are TRBV6-5 and TRBJ2-7, with 9 bases fitting TRBD2. Germline loops: CDR1 MNHEY, CDR2 SVGAGI. V lost 6 bases and J lost 1; bases outside the gene matches: 4. The CDR3 has 14 amino acids. Here the CDR3 reads CASRGGGVSYEQYF. Here the CDR3 DNA reads TGTGCCAGCAGGGGCGGGGGGGTTTCCTACGAGCAGTACTTC.

The chain joins TRBV27 to TRBJ1-2; 9 bases are a match to TRBD1. This CDR3 has 16 amino acids. J was trimmed by 8 bases and V by 5 bases; bases with no gene match: 15. Germline assignment: CDR1 MNHEY and CDR2 SMNVEV (reference sequence). The CDR3 nucleotides are TGTGCCAGCAGTCTCGACCCCTCCGGGACAGGGAGAGGCTACACCTTC. Translating it yields CASSLDPSGTGRGYTF.

Only one count was recorded for this clone. The rearrangement uses TRBV10-2 and TRBJ2-7, with no clear D. CDR1 and CDR2 from the germline V gene are WSHSY and SAAADI. V was pared by 3 bases and J by 4 bases, with 13 bases between. The CDR3 totals 14 residues. CDR3 residues: CASSDPRQRYEQYF. The CDR3 nucleotides read TGCGCCAGCAGTGACCCGAGGCAGAGATACGAGCAGTACTTC.

V is TRBV5-1 and J is TRBJ1-1; D remains unclear. The CDR3 totals 13 residues. Germline CDR1 and CDR2: SGHRS and YFSETQ. V shed 5 bases and J shed 4 bases, with 12 bases lying between them. The CDR3 DNA reads as TGCGCCAGCAGGCCGGGAGAAGGCACTGAAGCTTTCTTT. Its translation: CASRPGEGTEAFF. Together with reference TRBV5-1 and TRBJ1-1, the CDR3 gives the full variable domain: KAGVTQTPRYLIKTRGQQVTLSCSPISGHRSVSWYQQTPGQGLQFLFEYFSETQRNKGNFPGRFSGRQFSNSRSEMNVSTLELGDSALYLCASRPGEGTEAFFGQGTRLTVV.

V gene TRBV27 combines with J gene TRBJ2-7; TRBD2 might be the D (6 bases). The CDR3 extends over 15 amino acids. V was clipped by 0 bases and J by 7 bases, with 16 bases between them. Germline CDR1 is MNHEY and CDR2 is SMNVEV (reference sequence). The CDR3 DNA sequence: TGTGCCAGCAGTTTATCGGATGGGTACGGGGGTGAGCAGTACTTC. It is translated as CASSLSDGYGGEQYF.